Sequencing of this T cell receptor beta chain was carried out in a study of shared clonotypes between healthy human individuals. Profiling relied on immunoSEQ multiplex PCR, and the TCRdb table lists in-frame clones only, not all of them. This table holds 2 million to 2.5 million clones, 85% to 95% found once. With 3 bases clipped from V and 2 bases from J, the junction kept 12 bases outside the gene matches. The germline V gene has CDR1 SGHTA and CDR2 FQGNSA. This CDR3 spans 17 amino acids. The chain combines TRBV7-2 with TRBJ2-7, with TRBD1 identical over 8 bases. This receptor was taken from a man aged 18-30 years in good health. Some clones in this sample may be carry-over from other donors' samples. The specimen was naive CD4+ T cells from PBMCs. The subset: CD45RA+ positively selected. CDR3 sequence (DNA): TGTGCCAGCAGCTTTTACGCCGCCGGGACAGGACCCTACGAGCAGTACTTC. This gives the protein CASSFYAAGTGPYEQYF.